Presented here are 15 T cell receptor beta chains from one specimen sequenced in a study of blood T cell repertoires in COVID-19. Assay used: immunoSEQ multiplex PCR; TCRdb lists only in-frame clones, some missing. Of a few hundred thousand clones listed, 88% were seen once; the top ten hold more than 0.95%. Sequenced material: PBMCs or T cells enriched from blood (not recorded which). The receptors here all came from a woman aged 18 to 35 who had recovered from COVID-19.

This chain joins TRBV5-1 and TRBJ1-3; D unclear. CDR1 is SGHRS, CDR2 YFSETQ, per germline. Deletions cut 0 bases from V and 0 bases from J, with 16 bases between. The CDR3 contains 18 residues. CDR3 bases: TGCGCCAGCAGCTTGGATGCCTTGGGGAGTTACTCTGGAAACACCATATATTTT. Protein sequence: CASSLDALGSYSGNTIYF.

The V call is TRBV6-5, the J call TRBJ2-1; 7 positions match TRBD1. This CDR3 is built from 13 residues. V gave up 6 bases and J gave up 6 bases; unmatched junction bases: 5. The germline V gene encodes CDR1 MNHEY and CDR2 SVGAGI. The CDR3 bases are TGTGCCAGCAGCTCCGGGACAGTCAATGAGCAGTTCTTC. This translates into CASSSGTVNEQFF.

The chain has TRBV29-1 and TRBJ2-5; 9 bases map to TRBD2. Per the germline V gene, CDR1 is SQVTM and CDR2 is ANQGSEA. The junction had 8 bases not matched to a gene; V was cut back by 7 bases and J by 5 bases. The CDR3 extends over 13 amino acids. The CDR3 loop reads CSAAGGPGETQYF. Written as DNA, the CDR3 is TGCAGCGCTGCGGGGGGGCCGGGTGAGACCCAGTACTTC.

In nucleotides, the CDR3 is TGCGCCAGCAGCTTGGTGGACAGACTAAGGGGACAAGAGACCCAGTACTTC. Its protein product is CASSLVDRLRGQETQYF. This chain uses TRBV5-1 with TRBJ2-5, with a tentative D call TRBD1 (6 bases). V was clipped by 0 bases and J by 2 bases, with 17 bases between them. CDR1 is SGHRS and CDR2 is YFSETQ in the germline V gene. CDR3 length: 17 residues.

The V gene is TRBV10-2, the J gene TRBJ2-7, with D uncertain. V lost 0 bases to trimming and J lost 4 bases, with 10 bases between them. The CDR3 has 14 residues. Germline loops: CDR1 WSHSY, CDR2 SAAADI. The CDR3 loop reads CASSESVLAYEQYF. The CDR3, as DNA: TGCGCCAGCAGTGAGTCAGTGCTGGCTTACGAGCAGTACTTC.

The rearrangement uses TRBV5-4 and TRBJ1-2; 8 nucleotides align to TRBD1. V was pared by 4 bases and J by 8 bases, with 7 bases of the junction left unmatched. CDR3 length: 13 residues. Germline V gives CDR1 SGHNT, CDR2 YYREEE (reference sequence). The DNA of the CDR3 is TGTGCCAGCAGCCCACAGGGGGAGTCGGGCTACACCTTC. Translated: CASSPQGESGYTF.

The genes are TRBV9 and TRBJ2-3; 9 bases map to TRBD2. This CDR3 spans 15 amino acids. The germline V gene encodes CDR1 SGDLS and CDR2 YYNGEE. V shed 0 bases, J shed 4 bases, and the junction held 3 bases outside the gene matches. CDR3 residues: CASSVAAGGADTQYF. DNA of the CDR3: TGTGCCAGCAGCGTAGCGGCGGGGGGGGCAGATACGCAGTATTTT. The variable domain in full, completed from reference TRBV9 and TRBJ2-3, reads DSGVTQTPKHLITATGQRVTLRCSPRSGDLSVYWYQQSLDQGLQFLIQYYNGEERAKGNILERFSAQQFPDLHSELNLSSLELGDSALYFCASSVAAGGADTQYFGPGTRLTVL.

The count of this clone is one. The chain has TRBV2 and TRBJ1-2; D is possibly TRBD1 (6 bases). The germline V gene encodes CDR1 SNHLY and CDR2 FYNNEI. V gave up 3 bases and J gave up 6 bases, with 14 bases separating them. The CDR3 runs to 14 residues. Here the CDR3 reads CASSDKQTGNGYTF. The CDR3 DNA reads TGTGCCAGCAGTGACAAGCAAACAGGGAATGGCTACACCTTC.

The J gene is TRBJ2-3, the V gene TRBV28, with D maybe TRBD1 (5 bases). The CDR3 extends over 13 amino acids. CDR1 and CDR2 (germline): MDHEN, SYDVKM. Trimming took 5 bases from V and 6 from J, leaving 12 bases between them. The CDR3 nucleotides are TGTGCCAGCAGTCGGAGTCACAGGGATACGCAGTATTTT. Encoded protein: CASSRSHRDTQYF.

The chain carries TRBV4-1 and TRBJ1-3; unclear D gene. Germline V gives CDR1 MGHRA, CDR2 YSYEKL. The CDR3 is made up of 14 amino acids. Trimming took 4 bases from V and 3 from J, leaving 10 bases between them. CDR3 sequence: CASSLNPDGNTIYF. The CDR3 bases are TGCGCCAGCAGCCTCAACCCAGATGGAAACACCATATATTTT.

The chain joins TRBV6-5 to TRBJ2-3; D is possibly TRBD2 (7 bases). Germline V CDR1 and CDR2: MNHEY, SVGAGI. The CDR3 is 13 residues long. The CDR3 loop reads CAGAKGGTDTQYF. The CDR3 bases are TGTGCGGGTGCCAAGGGGGGGACAGATACGCAGTATTTT.

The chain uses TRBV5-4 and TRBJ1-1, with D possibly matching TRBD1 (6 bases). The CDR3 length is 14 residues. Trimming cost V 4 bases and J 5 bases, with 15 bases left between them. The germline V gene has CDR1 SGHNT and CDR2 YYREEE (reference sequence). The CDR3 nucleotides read TGTGCCAGCAGCAGGAGACAGGTGGGAACTGAAGCTTTCTTT. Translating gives CASSRRQVGTEAFF. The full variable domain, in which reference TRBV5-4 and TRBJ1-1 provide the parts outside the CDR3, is ETGVTQSPTHLIKTRGQQVTLRCSSQSGHNTVSWYQQALGQGPQFIFQYYREEENGRGNFPPRFSGLQFPNYSSELNVNALELDDSALYLCASSRRQVGTEAFFGQGTRLTVV.

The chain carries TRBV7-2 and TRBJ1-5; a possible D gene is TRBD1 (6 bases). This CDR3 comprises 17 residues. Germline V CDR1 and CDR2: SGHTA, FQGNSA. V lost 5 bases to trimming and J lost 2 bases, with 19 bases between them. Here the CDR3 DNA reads TGTGCCAGCAGCCTCGGTCGGGGGGGCACGGGCAATCAGCCCCAGCATTTT. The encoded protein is CASSLGRGGTGNQPQHF.

The CDR3 is CASSVVGRGSSYNEQFF. The CDR3 DNA follows: TGTGCCAGCAGCGTAGTGGGTCGGGGGAGCTCCTACAATGAGCAGTTCTTC. This chain connects TRBV9 to TRBJ2-1, with a tentative D call TRBD2 (6 bases). The CDR3 has 17 residues. Germline V CDR1 and CDR2: SGDLS, YYNGEE. Trimming pared 0 bases from V and 0 bases from J, leaving 13 bases between.

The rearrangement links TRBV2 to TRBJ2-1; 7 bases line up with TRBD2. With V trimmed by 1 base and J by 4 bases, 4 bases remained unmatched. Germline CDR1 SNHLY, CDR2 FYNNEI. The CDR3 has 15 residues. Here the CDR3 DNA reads TGTGCCAGCAGTGAAGGCGGGGGTGGATACAATGAGCAGTTCTTC. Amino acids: CASSEGGGGYNEQFF. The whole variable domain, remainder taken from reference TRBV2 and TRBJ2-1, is EPEVTQTPSHQVTQMGQEVILRCVPISNHLYFYWYRQILGQKVEFLVSFYNNEISEKSEIFDDQFSVERPDGSNFTLKIRSTKLEDSAMYFCASSEGGGGYNEQFFGPGTRLTVL.